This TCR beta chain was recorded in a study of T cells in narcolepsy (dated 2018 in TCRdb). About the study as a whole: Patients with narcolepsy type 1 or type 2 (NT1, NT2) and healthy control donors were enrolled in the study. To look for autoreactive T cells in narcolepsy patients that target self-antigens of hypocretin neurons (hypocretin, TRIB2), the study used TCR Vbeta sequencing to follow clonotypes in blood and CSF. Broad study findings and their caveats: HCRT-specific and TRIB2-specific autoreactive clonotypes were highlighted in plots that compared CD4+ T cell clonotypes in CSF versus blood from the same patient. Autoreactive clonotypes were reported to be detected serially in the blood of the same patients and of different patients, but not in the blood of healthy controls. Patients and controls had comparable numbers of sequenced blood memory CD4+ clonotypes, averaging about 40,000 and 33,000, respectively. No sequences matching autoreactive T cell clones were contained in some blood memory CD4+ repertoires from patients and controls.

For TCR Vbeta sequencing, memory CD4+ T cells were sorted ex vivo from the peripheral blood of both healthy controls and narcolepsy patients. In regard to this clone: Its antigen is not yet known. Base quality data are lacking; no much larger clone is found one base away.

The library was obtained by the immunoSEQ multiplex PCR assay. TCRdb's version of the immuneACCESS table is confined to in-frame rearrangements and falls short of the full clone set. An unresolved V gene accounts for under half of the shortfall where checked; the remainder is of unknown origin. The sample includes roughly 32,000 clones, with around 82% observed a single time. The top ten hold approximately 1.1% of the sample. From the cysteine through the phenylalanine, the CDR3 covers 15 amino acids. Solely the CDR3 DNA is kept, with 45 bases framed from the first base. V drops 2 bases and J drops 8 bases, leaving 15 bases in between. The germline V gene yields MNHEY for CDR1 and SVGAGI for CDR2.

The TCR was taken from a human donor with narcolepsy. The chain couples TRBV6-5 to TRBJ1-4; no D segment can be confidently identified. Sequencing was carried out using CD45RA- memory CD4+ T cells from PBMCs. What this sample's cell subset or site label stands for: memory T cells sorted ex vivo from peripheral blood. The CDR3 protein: CASSYTGQGREKLFF. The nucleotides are TGTGCCAGCAGTTACACGGGCCAAGGAAGGGAAAAACTGTTTTTT.